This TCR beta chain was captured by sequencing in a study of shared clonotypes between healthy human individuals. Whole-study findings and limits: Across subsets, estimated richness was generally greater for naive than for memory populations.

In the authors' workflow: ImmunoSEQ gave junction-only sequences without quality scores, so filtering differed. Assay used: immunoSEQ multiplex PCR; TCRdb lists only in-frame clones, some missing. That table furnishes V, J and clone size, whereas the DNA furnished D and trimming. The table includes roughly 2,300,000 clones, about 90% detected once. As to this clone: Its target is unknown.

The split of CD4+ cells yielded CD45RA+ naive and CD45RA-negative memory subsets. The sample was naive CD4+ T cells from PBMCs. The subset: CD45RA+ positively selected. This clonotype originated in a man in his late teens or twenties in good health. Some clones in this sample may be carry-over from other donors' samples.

The CDR3 sequence: CASSRGLAAYEQYF. The CDR3 bases are TGTGCCAGCAGCCGGGGACTAGCGGCCTACGAGCAGTACTTC. The chain employs TRBV5-6 and TRBJ2-7; 11 bases fit TRBD2. This CDR3 comprises 14 residues. J gave up 2 bases and V 4 bases, and 2 bases lay outside the gene matches. Germline V gene data show CDR1 as SGHDT and CDR2 as YYEEEE.